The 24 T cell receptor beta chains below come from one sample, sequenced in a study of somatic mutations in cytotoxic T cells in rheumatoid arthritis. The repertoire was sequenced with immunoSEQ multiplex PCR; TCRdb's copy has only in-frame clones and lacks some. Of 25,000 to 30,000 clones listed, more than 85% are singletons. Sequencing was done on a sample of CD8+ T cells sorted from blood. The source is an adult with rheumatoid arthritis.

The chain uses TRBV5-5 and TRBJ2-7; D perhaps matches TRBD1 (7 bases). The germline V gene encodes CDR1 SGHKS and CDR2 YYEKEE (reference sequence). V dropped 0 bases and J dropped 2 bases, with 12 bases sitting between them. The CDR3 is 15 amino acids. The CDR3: CASSLDQGGPYEQYF. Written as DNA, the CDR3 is TGTGCCAGCAGCTTGGACCAGGGGGGCCCCTACGAGCAGTACTTC.

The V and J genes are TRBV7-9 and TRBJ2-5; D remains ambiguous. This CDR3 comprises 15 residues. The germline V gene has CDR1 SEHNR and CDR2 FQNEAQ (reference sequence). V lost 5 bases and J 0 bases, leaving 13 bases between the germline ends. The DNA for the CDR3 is TGTGCCAGCAGCCCCCCCGTGGCGGACCAAGAGACCCAGTACTTC. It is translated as CASSPPVADQETQYF.

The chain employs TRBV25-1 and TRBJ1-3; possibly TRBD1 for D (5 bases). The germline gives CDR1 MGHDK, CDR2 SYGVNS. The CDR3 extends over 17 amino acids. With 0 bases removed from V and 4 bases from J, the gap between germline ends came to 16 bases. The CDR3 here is CASSEYGTGAAGNTIYF. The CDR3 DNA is TGTGCCAGCAGTGAATATGGTACCGGGGCTGCAGGAAACACCATATATTTT.

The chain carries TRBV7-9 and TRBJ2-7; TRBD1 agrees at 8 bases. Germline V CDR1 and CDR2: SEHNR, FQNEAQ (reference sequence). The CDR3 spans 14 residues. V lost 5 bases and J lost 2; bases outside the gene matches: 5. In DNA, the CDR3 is TGTGCCAGCAGCGCGGACAGGGTCACCTACGAGCAGTACTTC. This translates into CASSADRVTYEQYF.

CDR3 nucleotide sequence: TGTGCCAGCAGCAATGTGGATACGCAGTATTTT. It yields the protein CASSNVDTQYF. The chain couples TRBV21-1 to TRBJ2-3. TRBV21-1 is noted as a pseudogene. The CDR3 length is 11 residues.

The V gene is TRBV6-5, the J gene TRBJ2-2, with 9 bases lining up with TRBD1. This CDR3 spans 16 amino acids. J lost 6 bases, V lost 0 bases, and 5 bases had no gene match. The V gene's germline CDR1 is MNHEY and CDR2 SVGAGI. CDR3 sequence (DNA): TGTGCCAGCAGTTACTCCAGACAGGGGGTCGCCGGGGAGCTGTTTTTT. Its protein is CASSYSRQGVAGELFF.

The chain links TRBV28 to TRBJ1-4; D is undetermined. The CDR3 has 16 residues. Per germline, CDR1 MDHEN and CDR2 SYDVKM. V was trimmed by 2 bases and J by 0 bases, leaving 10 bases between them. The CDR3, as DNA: TGTGCCAGCAGTTTAGAGGCCATTCCAACTAATGAAAAACTGTTTTTT. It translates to CASSLEAIPTNEKLFF.

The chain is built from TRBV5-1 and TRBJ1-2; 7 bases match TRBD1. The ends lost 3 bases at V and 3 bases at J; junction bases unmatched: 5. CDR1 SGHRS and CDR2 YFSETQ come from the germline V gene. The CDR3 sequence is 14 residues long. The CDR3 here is CASSSGTEYYGYTF. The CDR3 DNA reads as TGCGCCAGCAGCTCCGGGACAGAATACTATGGCTACACCTTC.

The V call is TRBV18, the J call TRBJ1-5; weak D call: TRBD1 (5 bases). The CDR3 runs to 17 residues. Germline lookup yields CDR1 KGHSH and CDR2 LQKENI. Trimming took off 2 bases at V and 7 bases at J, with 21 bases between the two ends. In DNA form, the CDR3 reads TGTGCCAGCTCACCAAATGAGGGGAGGGCGATAGGGCAGCCCCAGCATTTT. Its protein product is CASSPNEGRAIGQPQHF.

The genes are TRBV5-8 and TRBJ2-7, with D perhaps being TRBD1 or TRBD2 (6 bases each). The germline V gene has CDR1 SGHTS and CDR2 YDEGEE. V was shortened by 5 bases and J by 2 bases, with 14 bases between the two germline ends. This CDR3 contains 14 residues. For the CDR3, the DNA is TGTGCCAGCAGACGGTGGGGGGACACCTACGAGCAGTACTTC. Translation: CASRRWGDTYEQYF.

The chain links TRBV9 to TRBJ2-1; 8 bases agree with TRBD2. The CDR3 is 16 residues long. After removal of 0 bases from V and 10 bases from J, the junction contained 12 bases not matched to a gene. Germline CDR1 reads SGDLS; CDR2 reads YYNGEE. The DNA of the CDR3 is TGTGCCAGCAGCGTAGCCAGGTCTAGCGGGTTGAGGGAGCAGTTCTTC. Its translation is CASSVARSSGLREQFF.

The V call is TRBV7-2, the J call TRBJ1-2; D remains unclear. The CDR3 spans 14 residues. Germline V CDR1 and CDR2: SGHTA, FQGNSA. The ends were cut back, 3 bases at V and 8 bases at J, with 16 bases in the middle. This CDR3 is CASSFDRKVWGYTF. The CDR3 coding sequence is TGTGCCAGCAGCTTCGACCGGAAGGTTTGGGGCTACACCTTC.

The CDR3 reads CASSQGFGGQQPQHF. DNA of the CDR3: TGCGCCAGCAGCCAAGGATTTGGAGGTCAACAGCCCCAGCATTTT. This chain joins TRBV4-1 and TRBJ1-5; no reliable D call. CDR3 length: 15 amino acids. Germline V gene data show CDR1 as MGHRA and CDR2 as YSYEKL. Between the trimmed V and J ends, which lost 1 base and 7 bases, there was a span of 14 bases.

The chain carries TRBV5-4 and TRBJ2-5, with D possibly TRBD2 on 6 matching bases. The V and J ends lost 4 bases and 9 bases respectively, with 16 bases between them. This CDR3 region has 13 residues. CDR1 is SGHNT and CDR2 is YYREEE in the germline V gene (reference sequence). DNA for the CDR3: TGTGCCAGCAGCGACGGGACTGCTGGGGCCCAGTACTTC. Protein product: CASSDGTAGAQYF.

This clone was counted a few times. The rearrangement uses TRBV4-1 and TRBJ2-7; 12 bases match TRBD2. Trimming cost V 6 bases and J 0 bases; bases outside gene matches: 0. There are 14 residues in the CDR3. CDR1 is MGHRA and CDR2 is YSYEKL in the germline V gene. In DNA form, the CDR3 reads TGCGCCAGCAGGACTAGCGGGAGCTCCTACGAGCAGTACTTC. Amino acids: CASRTSGSSYEQYF.

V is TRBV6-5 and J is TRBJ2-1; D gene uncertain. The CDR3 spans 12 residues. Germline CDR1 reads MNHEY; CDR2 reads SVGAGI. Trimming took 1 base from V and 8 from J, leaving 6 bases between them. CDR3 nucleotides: TGTGCCAGCAGTTACTTAGGATATGAGCAGTTCTTC. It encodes CASSYLGYEQFF.

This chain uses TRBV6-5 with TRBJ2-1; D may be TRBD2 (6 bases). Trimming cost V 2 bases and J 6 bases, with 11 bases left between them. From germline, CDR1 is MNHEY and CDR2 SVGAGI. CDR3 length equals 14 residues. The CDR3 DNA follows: TGTGCCAGCAGTTACGGGCGGGAAGCCAATGAGCAGTTCTTC. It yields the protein CASSYGREANEQFF.

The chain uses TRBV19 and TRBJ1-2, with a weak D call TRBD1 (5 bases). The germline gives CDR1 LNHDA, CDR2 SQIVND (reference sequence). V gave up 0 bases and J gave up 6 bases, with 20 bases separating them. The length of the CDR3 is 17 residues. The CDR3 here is CASSIDGTLLFNNGYTF. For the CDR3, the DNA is TGTGCCAGTAGTATAGACGGGACGCTCTTATTCAATAATGGCTACACCTTC.

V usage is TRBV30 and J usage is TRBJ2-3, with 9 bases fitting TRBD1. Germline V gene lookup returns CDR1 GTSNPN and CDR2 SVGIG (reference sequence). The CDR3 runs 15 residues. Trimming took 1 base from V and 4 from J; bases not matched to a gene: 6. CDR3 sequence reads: CAWSAGTGLPDTQYF. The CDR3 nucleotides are TGTGCCTGGAGTGCAGGGACAGGGCTGCCAGATACGCAGTATTTT.

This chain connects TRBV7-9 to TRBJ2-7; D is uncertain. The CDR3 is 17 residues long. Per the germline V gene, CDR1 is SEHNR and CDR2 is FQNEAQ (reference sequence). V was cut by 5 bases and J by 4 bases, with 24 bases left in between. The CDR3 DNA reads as TGTGCCAGCAGCCCATCCAATCCCGACCCAGTTCCTTACGAGCAGTACTTC. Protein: CASSPSNPDPVPYEQYF. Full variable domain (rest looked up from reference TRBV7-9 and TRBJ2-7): DTGVSQNPRHKITKRGQNVTFRCDPISEHNRLYWYRQTLGQGPEFLTYFQNEAQLEKSRLLSDRFSAERPKGSFSTLEIQRTEQGDSAMYLCASSPSNPDPVPYEQYFGPGTRLTVT.

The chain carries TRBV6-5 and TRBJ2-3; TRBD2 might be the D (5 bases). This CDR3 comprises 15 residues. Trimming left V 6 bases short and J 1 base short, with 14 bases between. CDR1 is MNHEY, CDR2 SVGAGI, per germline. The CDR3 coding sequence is TGTGCCAGCAGCGCGGGCCCGACCCGCACAGATACGCAGTATTTT. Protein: CASSAGPTRTDTQYF.

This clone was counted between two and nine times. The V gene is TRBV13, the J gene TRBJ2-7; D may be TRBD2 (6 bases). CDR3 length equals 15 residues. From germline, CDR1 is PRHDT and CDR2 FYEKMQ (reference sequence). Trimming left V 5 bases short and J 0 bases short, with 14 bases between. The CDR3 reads CASSPDGLRSYEQYF. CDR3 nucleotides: TGTGCCAGCAGCCCCGACGGACTACGCTCCTACGAGCAGTACTTC.

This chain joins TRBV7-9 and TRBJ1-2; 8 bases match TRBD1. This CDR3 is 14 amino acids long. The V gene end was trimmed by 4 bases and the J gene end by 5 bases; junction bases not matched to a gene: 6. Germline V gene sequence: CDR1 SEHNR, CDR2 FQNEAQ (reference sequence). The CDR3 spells CASSSGGDSYGYTF. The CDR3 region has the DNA TGTGCCAGCAGCTCAGGGGGCGATTCTTATGGCTACACCTTC.

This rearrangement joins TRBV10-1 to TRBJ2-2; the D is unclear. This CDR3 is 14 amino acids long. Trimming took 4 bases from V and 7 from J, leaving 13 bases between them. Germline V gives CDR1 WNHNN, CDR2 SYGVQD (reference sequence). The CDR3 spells CASSVRAWGGELFF. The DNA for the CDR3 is TGCGCCAGCAGTGTTAGGGCCTGGGGCGGGGAGCTGTTTTTT.